The next 29 T cell receptor beta chains were all read from a single sample in a study of early stage breast cancer tumors. The protocol was immunoSEQ multiplex PCR, while the TCRdb copy is restricted to in-frame clones and leaves out a portion. The profile shows some 48,000 clones, 75% to 85% of them singletons. The sequenced material came from blood. Every receptor here comes from a person aged 45 to 60 with breast cancer.

J is TRBJ2-1 and V is TRBV18, with 8 positions matching TRBD2. The V and J ends lost 5 bases and 5 bases, in that order; junction bases with no gene match: 5. Germline V gene data show CDR1 as KGHSH and CDR2 as LQKENI. The CDR3 loop spans 14 amino acids. The CDR3 nucleotides are TGTGCCAGCTCAGATAGCGGGAAGGACAATGAGCAGTTCTTC. Translating it yields CASSDSGKDNEQFF.

The J gene is TRBJ2-3, the V gene TRBV6-5; D perhaps matches TRBD1 (5 bases). Germline CDR1 reads MNHEY; CDR2 reads SVGAGI. Trimming left V 2 bases short and J 6 bases short, with 15 bases between. The CDR3 is 15 amino acids. This CDR3 reads CASSYQTKGSDTQYF. DNA of the CDR3: TGTGCCAGCAGTTACCAGACCAAGGGGTCGGATACGCAGTATTTT.

This sequence joins TRBV19 and TRBJ1-6; no firm D call. In germline, CDR1 is LNHDA, CDR2 SQIVND (reference sequence). The CDR3 extends over 14 amino acids. Trimming left V 6 bases short and J 10 bases short, with 16 bases between. The CDR3 DNA reads TGTGCCAGTAGGTGGAGGGAAGGAGGGTCACCCCTCCACTTT. It is translated as CASRWREGGSPLHF.

This chain joins TRBV5-1 and TRBJ2-1; a possible D gene is TRBD2 (6 bases). CDR1 is SGHRS, CDR2 YFSETQ, per germline. The CDR3 loop spans 14 amino acids. The ends were cut back, 0 bases at V and 4 bases at J, with 8 bases in the middle. The CDR3: CASSLGLDYNEQFF. The DNA of the CDR3 is TGCGCCAGCAGCTTGGGACTAGATTACAATGAGCAGTTCTTC.

This clone was counted once. J is TRBJ2-1 and V is TRBV11-2; TRBD2 is a possible D gene (5 bases). Germline CDR1 reads SGHAT; CDR2 reads FQNNGV. Trimming removed 0 bases from V and 1 base from J, with 7 bases in between. The CDR3 has 15 amino acids. CDR3 bases: TGTGCCAGCAGCTTAGAGGTAGCGTCCTACAATGAGCAGTTCTTC. Its translation: CASSLEVASYNEQFF.

Only a few counts were recorded for this clone. The chain couples TRBV4-3 to TRBJ1-3, with D possibly being TRBD1 (6 bases). There are 16 residues in the CDR3. Trimming removed 0 bases at V and 1 base at J, with 10 bases between. CDR1 is LGHNA and CDR2 is YSLEER in the germline V gene. CDR3 protein: CASSQDWGASGNTIYF. DNA of the CDR3: TGCGCCAGCAGCCAAGATTGGGGGGCGTCTGGAAACACCATATATTTT.

The J gene is TRBJ2-2, the V gene TRBV4-2, with 10 bases that match TRBD2. This CDR3 has 18 amino acids. V shed 0 bases, J shed 7 bases, and the junction held 11 bases outside the gene matches. Germline CDR1 and CDR2: LGHNA and YNFKEQ. The chain's CDR3 is CASSQDNPAGGWGGELFF. In nucleotides, the CDR3 is TGTGCCAGCAGCCAAGATAACCCAGCGGGAGGGTGGGGCGGGGAGCTGTTTTTT.

V and J are TRBV6-4 and TRBJ2-2; unclear D gene. V lost 4 bases and J 1 base, leaving 7 bases between the germline ends. The CDR3 is 14 amino acids. The V gene's germline CDR1 is MRHNA and CDR2 SNTAGT. In DNA form, the CDR3 reads TGTGCCAGCAGTGTTCAGCAGAACACCGGGGAGCTGTTTTTT. It codes for CASSVQQNTGELFF.

The DNA of the CDR3 is TGTGCCAGCAGCTTAGATGGGGGGGTGAACAATGAGCAGTTCTTC. Translated, it gives CASSLDGGVNNEQFF. The chain carries TRBV11-3 and TRBJ2-1; 7 bases map to TRBD2. There are 15 residues in the CDR3. V was pared by 0 bases and J by 5 bases, with 4 bases of the junction left unmatched. The germline gives CDR1 SGHNT, CDR2 YENEEA.

The V and J genes are TRBV7-9 and TRBJ2-3; D is uncertain. Germline CDR1 is SEHNR and CDR2 is FQNEAQ (reference sequence). The CDR3 is 15 residues long. Trimming took off 0 bases at V and 4 bases at J, with 11 bases between the two ends. CDR3 DNA: TGTGCCAGCAGCTTAGCCCGCAGTCTAGCAGATACGCAGTATTTT. Residues: CASSLARSLADTQYF.

The V call is TRBV5-1, the J call TRBJ1-5, with D possibly TRBD1 on 5 matching bases. Trimming stripped 2 bases from V and 3 bases from J, with 12 bases between. Germline lookup yields CDR1 SGHRS and CDR2 YFSETQ. CDR3 length equals 15 residues. The CDR3 loop reads CASSLEGRDNQPQHF. CDR3 coding DNA: TGCGCCAGCAGCTTAGAGGGCAGGGACAATCAGCCCCAGCATTTT.

This clone was seen a single time. The gene calls are TRBV4-2 and TRBJ2-1; D is uncertain. Germline V gives CDR1 LGHNA, CDR2 YNFKEQ. The CDR3 length is 15 residues. V was trimmed by 0 bases and J by 0 bases, leaving 6 bases between them. The CDR3 region is CASSQDWASYNEQFF. For the CDR3, the DNA is TGTGCCAGCAGCCAAGATTGGGCCTCCTACAATGAGCAGTTCTTC.

The chain employs TRBV11-2 and TRBJ2-3; the D is unclear. V lost 1 base, J lost 5 bases, and 10 bases lay in between. CDR1 is SGHAT and CDR2 is FQNNGV in the germline V gene. This CDR3 has 14 amino acids. The CDR3 here is CASSLVIGKDTQYF. Here the CDR3 DNA reads TGTGCCAGCAGCTTAGTGATAGGGAAAGATACGCAGTATTTT.

The chain carries TRBV7-2 and TRBJ1-5; no reliable D call. The CDR3 contains 15 residues. Trimming shortened V by 1 base and J by 5 bases, and 12 bases separated the two germline ends. Per germline, CDR1 SGHTA and CDR2 FQGNSA. CDR3 nucleotide sequence: TGTGCCAGCAGCTTAGATTCGAACAGTTATCAGCCCCAGCATTTT. Protein sequence: CASSLDSNSYQPQHF.

This chain uses TRBV11-2 with TRBJ2-3; TRBD1 or TRBD2 may be the D gene (5 bases each). V was shortened by 6 bases and J by 5 bases, with 21 bases between the two germline ends. The CDR3 is 16 amino acids. Germline V lookup: CDR1 SGHAT, CDR2 FQNNGV. The CDR3 DNA sequence: TGTGCCAGCAGTCCCGCCCCCAAGAGGGGCGGAGATACGCAGTATTTT. The encoded protein is CASSPAPKRGGDTQYF.

Only a few counts were recorded for this clone. The chain links TRBV19 to TRBJ2-7, with D possibly being TRBD2 (6 bases). This CDR3 has 13 amino acids. Trimming took 10 bases from V and 4 from J, leaving 17 bases between them. Germline CDR1 LNHDA, CDR2 SQIVND (reference sequence). The CDR3 nucleotides read TGTGCCACCGCCTTAACGGGAGTATACGAGCAGTACTTC. Translating it yields CATALTGVYEQYF.

The V gene is TRBV28, the J gene TRBJ1-5; possibly TRBD1 for D (5 bases). Germline CDR1 MDHEN, CDR2 SYDVKM. The CDR3 length is 14 residues. Trimming removed 4 bases from V and 1 base from J, with 8 bases in between. The CDR3 loop reads CASSSGGSNQPQHF. As DNA, the CDR3 is TGTGCCAGCAGTTCCGGGGGGAGCAATCAGCCCCAGCATTTT.

The chain recombines TRBV2 with TRBJ1-1; D might be TRBD1 (5 bases). The CDR3 has 14 amino acids. The germline CDR1 and CDR2 sequences are SNHLY and FYNNEI. Trimming removed 4 bases at V and 1 base at J, with 10 bases between. CDR3 sequence (DNA): TGTGCCAGCAGTGTTTGGGGGGGGAACACTGAAGCTTTCTTT. Amino acid sequence: CASSVWGGNTEAFF.

The rearrangement uses TRBV11-3 and TRBJ2-3; a possible D gene is TRBD1 (6 bases). The germline V gene has CDR1 SGHNT and CDR2 YENEEA. There are 16 residues in the CDR3. V gave up 1 base and J gave up 1 base, with 12 bases separating them. CDR3 amino acids: CASSLGGGAGTDTQYF. In DNA form, the CDR3 reads TGTGCCAGCAGCTTAGGAGGGGGTGCAGGCACAGATACGCAGTATTTT.

The chain employs TRBV5-1 and TRBJ2-7, with 8 bases fitting TRBD1. Germline V lookup: CDR1 SGHRS, CDR2 YFSETQ. CDR3 size: 14 residues. V lost 4 bases, J lost 3 bases, and 6 bases stayed unmatched. The CDR3 sequence: CASSPTGGYYEQYF. Written as DNA, the CDR3 is TGCGCCAGCAGCCCCACAGGGGGGTACTACGAGCAGTACTTC.

In its sample, this clone was seen once. The chain joins TRBV18 to TRBJ1-1, with D uncertain. The CDR3 loop spans 16 amino acids. Germline CDR1 reads KGHSH; CDR2 reads LQKENI. V was trimmed by 6 bases and J by 2 bases, leaving 19 bases between them. The CDR3 bases are TGTGCCAGCTCTCCCTTGGTGGGTAGGGTAAACACTGAAGCTTTCTTT. This codes for CASSPLVGRVNTEAFF.

J is TRBJ2-3 and V is TRBV5-4; the D is unclear. V was clipped by 0 bases and J by 2 bases, with 7 bases between them. There are 14 residues in the CDR3. Germline V gives CDR1 SGHNT, CDR2 YYREEE (reference sequence). The CDR3 nucleotides are TGTGCCAGCAGCTTGGGGCTACCCACAGATACGCAGTATTTT. Translation: CASSLGLPTDTQYF.

The chain links TRBV10-3 to TRBJ1-3, with D maybe TRBD1 (5 bases). Germline-derived CDR1 and CDR2 are ENHRY and SYGVKD. This CDR3 spans 13 amino acids. Trimming left V 6 bases short and J 2 bases short, with 8 bases between. CDR3 residues: CAIRGGTGNTIYF. CDR3 nucleotides: TGTGCCATCAGGGGGGGTACTGGAAACACCATATATTTT.

The chain combines TRBV25-1 with TRBJ2-7; weak D call: TRBD2 (5 bases). This CDR3 is 14 amino acids long. Germline assignment: CDR1 MGHDK and CDR2 SYGVNS. Trimming pared 6 bases from V and 4 bases from J, leaving 16 bases between. CDR3 sequence: CASSREEITYEQYF. CDR3 sequence (DNA): TGTGCCAGCAGCCGGGAAGAAATAACGTACGAGCAGTACTTC.

The chain is built from TRBV5-6 and TRBJ2-7, with no clear D. Germline CDR1 SGHDT, CDR2 YYEEEE. V was pared by 2 bases and J by 5 bases, with 11 bases between. This CDR3 spans 13 amino acids. Here the CDR3 reads CASSLMSRDEQYF. CDR3 DNA sequence: TGTGCCAGCAGCTTAATGTCCCGGGACGAGCAGTACTTC.

CDR3 loop: CASSIYGGNQPQHF. The CDR3 nucleotides are TGTGCCAGTAGTATATACGGAGGGAATCAGCCCCAGCATTTT. V and J are TRBV19 and TRBJ1-5; D remains ambiguous. The V end was cut by 2 bases, the J end by 4 bases, with 9 bases between. There are 14 residues in the CDR3. Germline lookup yields CDR1 LNHDA and CDR2 SQIVND (reference sequence).

The V call is TRBV5-6, the J call TRBJ1-2; tentatively, D is TRBD1 (6 bases). Looked up from germline, CDR1 is SGHDT and CDR2 is YYEEEE. V lost 4 bases, J lost 8 bases, and 9 bases lay in between. The CDR3 sequence is 11 residues long. The CDR3 reads CASSKGQGYTF. DNA of the CDR3: TGTGCCAGCAGCAAAGGACAGGGCTACACCTTC.

The chain carries TRBV9 and TRBJ2-7, with 8 bases that match TRBD1. From germline, CDR1 is SGDLS and CDR2 YYNGEE. The CDR3 length is 15 residues. With V trimmed by 4 bases and J by 4 bases, 10 bases remained unmatched. CDR3 bases: TGTGCCAGCAGCTCGGACAGGGCGGGGCGTTACGAGCAGTACTTC. Its protein is CASSSDRAGRYEQYF. Supplemented by reference TRBV9 and TRBJ2-7, the full variable domain reads DSGVTQTPKHLITATGQRVTLRCSPRSGDLSVYWYQQSLDQGLQFLIQYYNGEERAKGNILERFSAQQFPDLHSELNLSSLELGDSALYFCASSSDRAGRYEQYFGPGTRLTVT.

The J gene is TRBJ1-1, the V gene TRBV5-6, with 9 bases fitting TRBD1. After removal of 5 bases from V and 5 bases from J, the junction contained 7 bases not matched to a gene. CDR1 is SGHDT, CDR2 YYEEEE, per germline. CDR3 length: 14 residues. CDR3 nucleotide sequence: TGTGCCAGCAGGATACAGGGGGCAGGGACTGAAGCTTTCTTT. Encoded protein: CASRIQGAGTEAFF.